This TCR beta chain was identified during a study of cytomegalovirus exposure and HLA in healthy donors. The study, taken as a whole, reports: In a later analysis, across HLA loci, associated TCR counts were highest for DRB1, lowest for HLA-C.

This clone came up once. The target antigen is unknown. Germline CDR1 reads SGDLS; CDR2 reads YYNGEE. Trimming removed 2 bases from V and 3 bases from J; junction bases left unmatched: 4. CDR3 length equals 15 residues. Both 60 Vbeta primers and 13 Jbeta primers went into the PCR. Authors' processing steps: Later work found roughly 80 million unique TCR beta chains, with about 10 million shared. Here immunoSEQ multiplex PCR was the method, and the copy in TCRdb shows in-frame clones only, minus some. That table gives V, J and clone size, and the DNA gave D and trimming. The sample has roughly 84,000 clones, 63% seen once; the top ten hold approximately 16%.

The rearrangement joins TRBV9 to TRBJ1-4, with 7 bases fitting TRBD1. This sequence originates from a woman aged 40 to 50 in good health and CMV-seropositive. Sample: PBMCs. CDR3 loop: CASSVQGGPNEKLFF. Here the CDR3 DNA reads TGTGCCAGCAGCGTGCAGGGGGGACCTAATGAAAAACTGTTTTTT.